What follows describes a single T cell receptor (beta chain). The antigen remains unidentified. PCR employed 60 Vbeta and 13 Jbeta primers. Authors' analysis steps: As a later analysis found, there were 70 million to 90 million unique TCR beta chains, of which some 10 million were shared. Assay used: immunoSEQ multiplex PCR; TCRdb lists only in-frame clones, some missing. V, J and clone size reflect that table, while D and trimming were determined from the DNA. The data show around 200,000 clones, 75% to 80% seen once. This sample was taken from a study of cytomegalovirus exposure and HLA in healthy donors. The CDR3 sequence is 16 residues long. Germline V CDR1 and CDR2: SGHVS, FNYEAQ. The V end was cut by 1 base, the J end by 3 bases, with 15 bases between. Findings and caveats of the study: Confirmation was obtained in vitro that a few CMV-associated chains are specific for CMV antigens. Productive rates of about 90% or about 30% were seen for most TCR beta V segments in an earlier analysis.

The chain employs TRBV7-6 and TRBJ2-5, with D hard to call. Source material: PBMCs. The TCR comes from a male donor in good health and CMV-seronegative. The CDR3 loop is CASSLGAVGSKETQYF. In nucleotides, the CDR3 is TGTGCCAGCAGCTTAGGGGCCGTTGGCAGCAAAGAGACCCAGTACTTC.